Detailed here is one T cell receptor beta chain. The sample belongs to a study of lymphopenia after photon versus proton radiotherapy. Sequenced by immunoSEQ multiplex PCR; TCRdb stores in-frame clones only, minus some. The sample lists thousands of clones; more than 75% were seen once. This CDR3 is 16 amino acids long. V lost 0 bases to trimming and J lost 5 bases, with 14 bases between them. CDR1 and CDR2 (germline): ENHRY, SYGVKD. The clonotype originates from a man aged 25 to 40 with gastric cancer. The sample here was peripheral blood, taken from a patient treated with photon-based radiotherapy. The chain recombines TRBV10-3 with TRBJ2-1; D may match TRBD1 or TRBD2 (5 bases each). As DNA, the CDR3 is TGTGCCATCAGTGAGTCCGGGGACGCAGGGCACAATGAGCAGTTCTTC. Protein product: CAISESGDAGHNEQFF.